The 31 T cell receptor beta chains below all came from one sample that was sequenced in a study of blood T cells in healthy people across ages. A second PCR of about 7 to 11 cycles used a sample-barcoded 5' primer and a J-beta primer mix. MiXCR was run by TCRdb on the 5' RACE reads, yielding one entry per CDR3 protein. This table has hundreds of thousands of distinct CDR3 sequences, roughly 50% appearing once. Sequencing input: blood. The receptors shown here come from a man aged 40-49 years in good health.

This chain joins TRBV20-1 and TRBJ2-7; tentatively, D is TRBD1 or TRBD2 (6 bases each). Trimming removed 0 bases from V and 3 bases from J, with 15 bases in between. The CDR3 length is 15 residues. Germline lookup yields CDR1 DFQATT and CDR2 SNEGSKA (reference sequence). In DNA form, the CDR3 reads TGCAGTGCTAGAGATTCGGGGGCGGTTGACTACGAGCAGTACTTC. Protein product: CSARDSGAVDYEQYF.

The chain has TRBV6-2 or TRBV6-3 and TRBJ2-7, with TRBD2 identical over 8 bases. Germline V lookup: CDR1 MNHEY, CDR2 SVGEGT. V lost 6 bases to trimming and J lost 6 bases; unmatched junction nucleotides: 10. This CDR3 contains 14 residues. The CDR3 coding sequence is TGTGCCAGCAGATCCAGCGGGAGCGGTCGCGAGCAGTACTTC. Protein product: CASRSSGSGREQYF.

The chain combines TRBV5-6 with TRBJ2-3; TRBD2 matches at 9 bases. With V trimmed by 2 bases and J by 2 bases, 6 bases remained unmatched. The length of the CDR3 is 16 residues. Germline V gene sequence: CDR1 SGHDT, CDR2 YYEEEE. The CDR3 DNA reads TGTGCCAGCAGCTTCCGACTAGCGGTCGTCACAGATACGCAGTATTTT. This gives the protein CASSFRLAVVTDTQYF. Complete variable domain (other parts from reference TRBV5-6 and TRBJ2-3): DAGVTQSPTHLIKTRGQQVTLRCSPKSGHDTVSWYQQALGQGPQFIFQYYEEEERQRGNFPDRFSGHQFPNYSSELNVNALLLGDSALYLCASSFRLAVVTDTQYFGPGTRLTVL.

This sequence joins TRBV5-1 and TRBJ1-2; D is ambiguous. CDR1 is SGHRS and CDR2 is YFSETQ in the germline V gene. The V and J ends lost 4 bases and 5 bases respectively, with 18 bases between them. The length of the CDR3 is 15 residues. CDR3 amino acids: CASSIGRLEPYGYTF. CDR3 DNA: TGCGCCAGCAGCATAGGACGGCTAGAACCTTATGGCTACACCTTC.

This sequence joins TRBV5-5 and TRBJ1-1; D is unresolved. In germline, CDR1 is SGHKS, CDR2 YYEKEE (reference sequence). The CDR3 totals 14 residues. The germline V and J ends were trimmed by 7 bases and 1 base, with 14 bases remaining between them. Here the CDR3 DNA reads TGTGCCAGCCACTTACAAAGGGAGAACACTGAAGCTTTCTTT. Amino acids: CASHLQRENTEAFF. Combining the CDR3 with reference TRBV5-5 and TRBJ1-1 gives the whole variable domain DAGVTQSPTHLIKTRGQQVTLRCSPISGHKSVSWYQQVLGQGPQFIFQYYEKEERGRGNFPDRFSARQFPNYSSELNVNALLLGDSALYLCASHLQRENTEAFFGQGTRLTVV.

This clonotype has just a few counts. This rearrangement joins TRBV9 to TRBJ1-4; no definite D call. This CDR3 spans 14 amino acids. Germline V lookup: CDR1 SGDLS, CDR2 YYNGEE. V lost 0 bases and J 7 bases, leaving 10 bases between the germline ends. CDR3: CASSVAGVGEKLFF. In nucleotides, the CDR3 is TGTGCCAGCAGCGTAGCCGGGGTGGGTGAAAAACTGTTTTTT.

The rearrangement uses TRBV7-3 and TRBJ2-7; 8 bases fit TRBD1. The J call may not be correct, given that the DNA end is closer to TRBJ2-5. Germline V CDR1 and CDR2: SGHTA, FQGTGA. The CDR3 is made up of 14 amino acids. The CDR3 spells CASSKTGGSETQYF. CDR3 nucleotides: TGTGCCAGCAGCAAAACAGGGGGGTCTGAGACCCAGTACTTC.

Remarks on this clonotype: A read error may produce the germline difference seen at one junction end. This chain connects TRBV28 to TRBJ1-2; no reliable D call. The V gene's germline CDR1 is MDHEN and CDR2 SYDVKM. The CDR3 runs to 14 residues. Here the CDR3 reads CAGSFRHMYYGYTF. CDR3 nucleotide sequence: TGTGCCGGCAGTTTCAGGCATATGTACTATGGCTACACCTTC.

This rearrangement joins TRBV5-1 to TRBJ2-5; 8 bases map to TRBD1. After removal of 5 bases from V and 2 bases from J, the junction contained 11 bases not matched to a gene. CDR1 is SGHRS, CDR2 YFSETQ, per germline. The CDR3 runs to 16 residues. For the CDR3, the DNA is TGCGCCAGCAGTTTTGGGGTCCAGGGGGCTCAAGAGACCCAGTACTTC. This codes for CASSFGVQGAQETQYF.

This clonotype appeared a few times. The chain uses TRBV5-1 and TRBJ1-1, with D hard to call. The CDR3 consists of 14 residues. The V end lost 4 bases, the J end lost 2 bases, and 12 bases lay between the germline ends. The germline V gene encodes CDR1 SGHRS and CDR2 YFSETQ. The CDR3: CASSKDGINTEAFF. CDR3 coding DNA: TGCGCCAGCAGCAAGGACGGGATTAACACTGAAGCTTTCTTT.

V and J are TRBV4-3 and TRBJ2-7; D possibly matches TRBD1 or TRBD2 (5 bases each). V was cut by 3 bases and J by 0 bases, with 12 bases left in between. The germline CDR1 and CDR2 sequences are LGHNA and YSLEER. The CDR3 consists of 15 residues. The CDR3 DNA follows: TGCGCCAGCAGCCAGGGACGTTTCTACTCCTACGAGCAGTACTTC. Translated, it gives CASSQGRFYSYEQYF.

This chain uses TRBV14 with TRBJ2-3, with 7 nucleotides matching TRBD1. CDR1 and CDR2 from the germline V gene are SGHDN and FVKESK. Unmatched junction bases numbered 6, after V lost 4 bases and J lost 5 bases. CDR3 length: 14 residues. The chain's CDR3 is CASSLGTALDTQYF. DNA of the CDR3: TGTGCCAGCAGCCTCGGGACAGCCCTAGATACGCAGTATTTT. The full variable domain, in which reference TRBV14 and TRBJ2-3 provide the parts outside the CDR3, is EAGVTQFPSHSVIEKGQTVTLRCDPISGHDNLYWYRRVMGKEIKFLLHFVKESKQDESGMPNNRFLAERTGGTYSTLKVQPAELEDSGVYFCASSLGTALDTQYFGPGTRLTVL.

The chain recombines TRBV29-1 with TRBJ1-4; TRBD1 matches 12 bases. V shed 3 bases, J shed 2 bases, and the junction held 7 bases outside the gene matches. The CDR3 contains 17 residues. Germline V lookup: CDR1 SQVTM, CDR2 ANQGSEA. CDR3 in amino acids: CSVEGTGGAGTNEKLFF. CDR3 coding DNA: TGCAGCGTTGAGGGGACAGGGGGCGCCGGGACTAATGAAAAACTGTTTTTT.

A few counts support this clonotype. The chain employs TRBV6-6 and TRBJ2-5; perhaps D is TRBD1 or TRBD2 (5 bases each). This CDR3 has 17 residues. CDR1 is MNHNY and CDR2 is SVGAGI in the germline V gene (reference sequence). V shed 0 bases and J shed 4 bases, with 18 bases lying between them. CDR3 nucleotides: TGTGCCAGCAGTTACTCCTTGCGGCAGGGTGGAGGAGAGACCCAGTACTTC. This codes for CASSYSLRQGGGETQYF.

V gene TRBV12-3 or TRBV12-4 combines with J gene TRBJ1-5; D ambiguous. The V gene lost 9 bases and the J gene lost 7 bases, with 19 bases spanning the gap. This CDR3 is built from 14 residues. The CDR3 loop reads CARKRGRPHQPQHF. The CDR3 DNA sequence: TGTGCCAGAAAACGGGGTAGACCCCACCAGCCCCAGCATTTT.

V usage is TRBV5-1 and J usage is TRBJ2-7; tentatively, D is TRBD1 (6 bases). CDR3 size: 15 residues. Germline V gives CDR1 SGHRS, CDR2 YFSETQ. The ends were cut back, 0 bases at V and 3 bases at J, with 13 bases in the middle. CDR3 in DNA: TGCGCCAGCAGCTTGGGAGCAGGACAGATCTACGAGCAGTACTTC. It is translated as CASSLGAGQIYEQYF.

In its sample, this clonotype was seen a few times. CDR3 in amino acids: CSVPTGGYGYTF. The CDR3 DNA sequence: TGCAGCGTACCGACAGGGGGATATGGCTACACCTTC. This chain links TRBV29-1 with TRBJ1-2; 9 bases map to TRBD1. The CDR3 sequence is 12 residues long. The V gene's germline CDR1 is SQVTM and CDR2 ANQGSEA. With V trimmed by 6 bases and J by 5 bases, 4 bases remained unmatched. Supplemented by reference TRBV29-1 and TRBJ1-2, the full variable domain reads SAVISQKPSRDICQRGTSLTIQCQVDSQVTMMFWYRQQPGQSLTLIATANQGSEATYESGFVIDKFPISRPNLTFSTLTVSNMSPEDSSIYLCSVPTGGYGYTFGSGTRLTVV.

The rearrangement links TRBV9 to TRBJ1-1; 9 bases map to TRBD1. The CDR3 extends over 17 amino acids. The V segment lost 5 bases and the J segment 4 bases; nucleotides outside the gene matches: 15. In germline, CDR1 is SGDLS, CDR2 YYNGEE. CDR3 bases: TGTGCCAGCAGTCGAAAACCGGGACAGGGAATCGGCACTGAAGCTTTCTTT. It codes for CASSRKPGQGIGTEAFF.

This sequence joins TRBV6-2 or TRBV6-3 and TRBJ1-2, with no clear D. V was trimmed by 5 bases and J by 0 bases, leaving 16 bases between them. Per germline, CDR1 MNHEY and CDR2 SVGEGT. The CDR3 is 16 residues long. CDR3 amino acids: CASSKLTTEANYGYTF. CDR3 DNA: TGTGCCAGCAGTAAACTGACAACTGAAGCTAACTATGGCTACACCTTC.

This clonotype was seen a handful of times. This rearrangement joins TRBV7-4 to TRBJ2-5, with 7 bases that match TRBD2. Per germline, CDR1 SGHVT and CDR2 SQSDAQ. The trim removed 7 bases at V and 5 bases at J, leaving 22 bases unmatched. The CDR3 is 18 amino acids. The CDR3 bases are TGTGCCAGCACCGAGTCTGAAGTTATACCGGGACTAAGGGAGACCCAGTACTTC. This gives the protein CASTESEVIPGLRETQYF.

The chain links TRBV7-9 to TRBJ2-7, with 11 bases fitting TRBD1. With the DNA end fitting TRBJ2-5 better, the J assignment may be wrong. This CDR3 has 15 residues. CDR1 and CDR2 from the germline V gene are SEHNR and FQNEAQ (reference sequence). In nucleotides, the CDR3 is TGTGCCAGCAGGAGGCCGGGACAGGGGGGAGAGACCCAGTACTTC. Its protein is CASRRPGQGGETQYF.

The genes are TRBV5-1 and TRBJ2-5; perhaps TRBD2 as D (6 bases). Deletions cut 0 bases from V and 9 bases from J, with 15 bases between. The CDR3 is made up of 14 amino acids. Looked up from germline, CDR1 is SGHRS and CDR2 is YFSETQ. The CDR3 DNA is TGCGCCAGCAGCTTGGCCCTAGGAAGGGAGGCCCAGTACTTC. It yields the protein CASSLALGREAQYF.

This clonotype has only one observation. A much more abundant neighbour one base away suggests this may be a read error. The V gene is TRBV7-9, the J gene TRBJ2-6, with D uncertain. The CDR3 length is 13 residues. The germline V gene has CDR1 SEHNR and CDR2 FQNEAQ (reference sequence). CDR3 DNA sequence: TGTGCCAACAGCCGCTCTGGGGCCAACGTCCTGACTTTC. This codes for CANSRSGANVLTF.

Remarks on this clonotype: Compared with germline, one end of the junction differs, possibly owing to a read error. J is TRBJ2-5 and V is TRBV4-3; D is possibly TRBD1 (6 bases). Germline V gives CDR1 LGHNA, CDR2 YSLEER. CDR3 size: 17 residues. DNA of the CDR3: TGCGCCAGCGGCCAAGAGGTCGTCGGGACATACCAAGAGACCCAGTACTTC. It encodes CASGQEVVGTYQETQYF.

The rearrangement links TRBV7-6 to TRBJ2-5; D gene ambiguous. There are 13 residues in the CDR3. CDR1 is SGHVS, CDR2 FNYEAQ, per germline. V was clipped by 4 bases and J by 11 bases, with 17 bases between them. CDR3 bases: TGTGCCAGCAGCTCCAACCAGATCCATGAGCAGTACTTC. Its protein product is CASSSNQIHEQYF.

J is TRBJ2-6 and V is TRBV24-1; no firm D call. CDR1 and CDR2 from the germline V gene are KGHDR and SFDVKD. The CDR3 runs 15 residues. Trimming stripped 1 base from V and 1 base from J, with 4 bases between. The CDR3 protein is CATSDLGSGANVLTF. The CDR3, as DNA: TGTGCCACCAGTGATTTAGGGTCTGGGGCCAACGTCCTGACTTTC.

CDR3 amino acids: CASSLRVMASGGQFF. Here the CDR3 DNA reads TGTGCCAGCAGTTTAAGGGTGATGGCTAGCGGGGGCCAGTTCTTC. The chain employs TRBV27 and TRBJ2-1, with 10 positions matching TRBD2. The J segment lost 13 bases and the V segment lost 2 bases, leaving 11 bases of the junction unmatched. The CDR3 runs to 15 residues. Germline loops: CDR1 MNHEY, CDR2 SMNVEV (reference sequence).

This clonotype was seen a few times. This chain links TRBV7-8 with TRBJ1-6, with a possible D match to TRBD1 (6 bases). The CDR3 contains 17 residues. Trimming pared 1 base from V and 2 bases from J, leaving 12 bases between. Germline lookup yields CDR1 SGHVS and CDR2 FQNEAQ. Here the CDR3 reads CASSLVGRGTYNSPLHF. The CDR3 bases are TGTGCCAGCAGCTTAGTGGGCAGGGGTACCTATAATTCACCCCTCCACTTT.

This clonotype was seen only a few times. The chain combines TRBV5-1 with TRBJ2-6, with 9 bases lining up with TRBD1. CDR3 length: 18 amino acids. In germline, CDR1 is SGHRS, CDR2 YFSETQ. Losses at the gene ends were 2 bases for V and 1 base for J; bases not matched to a gene: 7. Here the CDR3 reads CASSFIQGQGSGANVLTF. CDR3 nucleotide sequence: TGCGCCAGCAGCTTTATTCAGGGACAGGGTTCTGGGGCCAACGTCCTGACTTTC.

The chain is built from TRBV29-1 and TRBJ2-7, with 7 bases matching TRBD1. V shed 6 bases and J 1 base; nucleotides not matched to a gene: 3. This CDR3 region has 12 residues. Germline V gene sequence: CDR1 SQVTM, CDR2 ANQGSEA. CDR3 DNA: TGCAGCGTCAGGGGGAGATCCTACGAGCAGTACTTC. It translates to CSVRGRSYEQYF.

This chain joins TRBV29-1 and TRBJ2-2; D unclear. CDR3 length: 12 amino acids. The germline V gene encodes CDR1 SQVTM and CDR2 ANQGSEA. Deletions cut 4 bases from V and 1 base from J, with 4 bases between. The CDR3 DNA is TGCAGCGTTGGACAGAACACCGGGGAGCTGTTTTTT. It codes for CSVGQNTGELFF.